Listed below are T cell receptor beta chains from one sample, sequenced in a study of T-cell reconstitution after alpha-beta-depleted transplantation in children. One entry per CDR3 protein, called by TCRdb with MiXCR from the PCR reads. The sample lists 500,000 to 650,000 distinct CDR3 sequences; 11% were seen once. The source material was PBMCs, mostly from graft donor cells, sampled 180 days after TCRalphabeta/CD19-depleted stem cell transplant. These receptors all come from a female patient younger than 10 who had a stem cell transplant for aplastic anemia, so the T cells may come from the graft donor. The CDR3 runs from the conserved cysteine through the conserved F or W. Each record gives: V gene, D gene, J gene, clone size, CDR3 DNA, CDR3 protein. D genes are given only for firm matches. The listing skips clone size in some rows; elsewhere it reads once, few, many or a size class.

v_call: TRBV25-1; d_call: .; j_call: TRBJ1-2; clone_size: .; cdr3_nt: TGTGCCAGCAGTGAATTTCCCCTGATGGGGGGGGAAGATGGCTACACCTTC; cdr3_aa: CASSEFPLMGGEDGYTF
v_call: TRBV7-9; d_call: TRBD1; j_call: TRBJ1-5; clone_size: .; cdr3_nt: TGTGCCAGCAGCTTAGTCTCCGGGACAGGGAGCTTTCAGCCCCAGCATTTT; cdr3_aa: CASSLVSGTGSFQPQHF
v_call: TRBV27; d_call: TRBD1; j_call: TRBJ2-2; clone_size: few; cdr3_nt: TGTGCCAGCACAGGGGGCTACGGGGAGCTGTTTTTT; cdr3_aa: CASTGGYGELFF
v_call: TRBV20-1; d_call: TRBD1; j_call: TRBJ1-2; clone_size: .; cdr3_nt: TGCAGTCCCGACAGGGAAGGTGGCTACACCTTC; cdr3_aa: CSPDREGGYTF
v_call: TRBV18; d_call: .; j_call: TRBJ1-4; clone_size: .; cdr3_nt: TGTGCCAGCTCACCAGGACATGTAACTAATGAAAAACTGTTTTTT; cdr3_aa: CASSPGHVTNEKLFF
v_call: TRBV12-3/TRBV12-4; d_call: TRBD1; j_call: TRBJ1-1; clone_size: many; cdr3_nt: TGTGCCAGCAGCCCCACAGGGGGTGGTGAAGCTTTCTTT; cdr3_aa: CASSPTGGGEAFF
v_call: TRBV12-3/TRBV12-4; d_call: .; j_call: TRBJ2-1; clone_size: few; cdr3_nt: TGTGCCAGCAGTTTAGGACCCCTCCGGGGGTTAATCAATGAGCAGTTCTTC; cdr3_aa: CASSLGPLRGLINEQFF
v_call: TRBV6-5; d_call: .; j_call: TRBJ1-3; clone_size: .; cdr3_nt: TGTGCCAGCAGTTACTATAATGCGGACAACAACTCTGGAAACACCATATATTTT; cdr3_aa: CASSYYNADNNSGNTIYF
v_call: TRBV28; d_call: .; j_call: TRBJ1-4; clone_size: .; cdr3_nt: TGTGCCAGCAGGGGACGGAGGGAAAAACTGTTTTTT; cdr3_aa: CASRGRREKLFF
v_call: TRBV7-2; d_call: .; j_call: TRBJ1-2; clone_size: few; cdr3_nt: TGTGCCAGCAGCTTAAGCCCCACCAGCCACTATGGCTACACCTTC; cdr3_aa: CASSLSPTSHYGYTF
v_call: TRBV4-1; d_call: .; j_call: TRBJ2-7; clone_size: .; cdr3_nt: TGCGCCAGCAGCCAAACTCCCCTCGGTCCCGGATCGGCCTCGGGGGATCCCGAGCAGTACTTC; cdr3_aa: CASSQTPLGPGSASGDPEQYF
v_call: TRBV28; d_call: .; j_call: TRBJ1-6; clone_size: few; cdr3_nt: TGTGCCAGCAGATCCGGGACCCAAGGGAATTCACCCCTCCACTTT; cdr3_aa: CASRSGTQGNSPLHF
v_call: TRBV7-9; d_call: .; j_call: TRBJ1-4; clone_size: .; cdr3_nt: TGTGCCAGCACCCCTTCGGGAAATGAAAAACTGTTTTTT; cdr3_aa: CASTPSGNEKLFF
v_call: TRBV29-1; d_call: TRBD2; j_call: TRBJ2-3; clone_size: many; cdr3_nt: TGCAGCGCCCGGGGGTCGGGAGGGGACACAGATACGCAGTATTTT; cdr3_aa: CSARGSGGDTDTQYF
v_call: TRBV29-1; d_call: TRBD2; j_call: TRBJ2-1; clone_size: many; cdr3_nt: TGCAGCGTGGAACTAGCGGGAGCTTGGAGTGAGCAGTTCTTC; cdr3_aa: CSVELAGAWSEQFF